This TCR beta chain comes out of a study of shared clonotypes between healthy human individuals. Profiling relied on immunoSEQ multiplex PCR, and the TCRdb table lists in-frame clones only, not all of them. The table lists roughly 1,100,000 clones, roughly 75% of them singletons. This CDR3 comprises 9 residues. Recent vaccinations or acute infections were absent in the healthy HIV-negative adult donors. A split of CD4+ cells into CD45RA+ naive and CD45RA-negative memory subsets was performed. This clone occurred once. The chain joins TRBV21-1 to TRBJ2-3. TRBV21-1 constitutes a pseudogene. This receptor was obtained from a man in his late teens or twenties in good health. Sequencing input: memory CD4+ T cells sorted from blood. Subset defined: CD45RA-negative fraction. The CDR3 is CASSTAHVF. The CDR3 DNA reads as TGTGCCAGCAGCACAGCCCACGTTTTT.